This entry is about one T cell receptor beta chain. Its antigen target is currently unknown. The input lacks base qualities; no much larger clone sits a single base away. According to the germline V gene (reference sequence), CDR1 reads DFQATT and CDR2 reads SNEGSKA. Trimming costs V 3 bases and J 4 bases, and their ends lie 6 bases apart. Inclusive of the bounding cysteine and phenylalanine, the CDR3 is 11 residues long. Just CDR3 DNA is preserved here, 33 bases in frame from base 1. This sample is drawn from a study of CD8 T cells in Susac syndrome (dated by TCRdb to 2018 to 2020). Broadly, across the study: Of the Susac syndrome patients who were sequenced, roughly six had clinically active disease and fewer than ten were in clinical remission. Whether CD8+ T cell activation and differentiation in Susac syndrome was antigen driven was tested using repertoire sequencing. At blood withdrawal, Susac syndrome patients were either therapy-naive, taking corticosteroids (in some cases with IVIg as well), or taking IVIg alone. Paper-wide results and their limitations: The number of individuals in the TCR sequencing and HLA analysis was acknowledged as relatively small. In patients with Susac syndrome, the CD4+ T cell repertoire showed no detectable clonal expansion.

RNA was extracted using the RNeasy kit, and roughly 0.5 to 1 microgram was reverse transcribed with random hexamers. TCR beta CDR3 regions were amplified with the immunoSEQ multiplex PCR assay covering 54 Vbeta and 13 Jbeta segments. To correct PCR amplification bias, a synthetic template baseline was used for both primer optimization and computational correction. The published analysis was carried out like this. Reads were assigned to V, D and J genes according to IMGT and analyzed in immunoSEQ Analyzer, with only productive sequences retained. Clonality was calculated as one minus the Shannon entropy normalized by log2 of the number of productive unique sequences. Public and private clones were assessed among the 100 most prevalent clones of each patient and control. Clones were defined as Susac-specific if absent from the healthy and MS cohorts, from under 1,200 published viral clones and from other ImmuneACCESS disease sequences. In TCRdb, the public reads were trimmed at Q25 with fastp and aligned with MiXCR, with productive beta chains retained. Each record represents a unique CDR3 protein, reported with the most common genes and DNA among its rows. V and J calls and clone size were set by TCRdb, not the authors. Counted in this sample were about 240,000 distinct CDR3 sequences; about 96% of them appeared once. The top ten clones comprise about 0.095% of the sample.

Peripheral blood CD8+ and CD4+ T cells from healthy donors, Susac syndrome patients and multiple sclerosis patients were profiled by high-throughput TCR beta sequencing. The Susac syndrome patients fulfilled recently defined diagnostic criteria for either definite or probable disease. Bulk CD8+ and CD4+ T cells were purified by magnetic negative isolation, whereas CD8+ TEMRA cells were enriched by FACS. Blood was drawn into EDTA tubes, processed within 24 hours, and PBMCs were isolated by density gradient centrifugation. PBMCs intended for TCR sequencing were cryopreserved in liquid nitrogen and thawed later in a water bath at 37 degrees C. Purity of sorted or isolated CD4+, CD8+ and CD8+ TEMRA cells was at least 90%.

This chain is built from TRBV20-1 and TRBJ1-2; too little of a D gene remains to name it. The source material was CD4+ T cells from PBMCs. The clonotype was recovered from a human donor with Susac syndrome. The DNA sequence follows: TGCAGTGCTAGTTCCCCCTATGGCTACACCTTC. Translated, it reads CSASSPYGYTF.